The entry below gives a single TCR beta chain sequence along with its context. The method was immunoSEQ multiplex PCR; TCRdb's version includes in-frame clones alone and lacks a portion of them. Of 150,000 to 190,000 clones detected, roughly 80% appear once; the ten largest clones hold 7.3%. The data belong to a study of blood T cell repertoires in COVID-19. The trim removed 2 bases at V and 0 bases at J, leaving 3 bases unmatched. CDR1 and CDR2 (germline): KGHSH, LQKENI. The CDR3 covers 15 residues. V gene TRBV18 combines with J gene TRBJ1-1; 7 nucleotides align to TRBD1. Sequencing used PBMCs or T cells enriched from blood (not recorded which). The TCR sequence derives from a man aged 50-59 years who had recovered from COVID-19. CDR3 region: CASSPDRDLNTEAFF. In DNA, the CDR3 is TGTGCCAGCTCACCAGACAGGGACCTGAACACTGAAGCTTTCTTT.